Given below is one T cell receptor beta chain in context. The assay was immunoSEQ multiplex PCR, and TCRdb's table has in-frame clones only and misses some. The sample lists roughly 190,000 clones; roughly 80% were seen once. The data belong to a study of blood T cell repertoires in COVID-19. Germline assignment: CDR1 SEHNR and CDR2 FQNEAQ (reference sequence). This CDR3 region has 11 residues. V shed 4 bases and J shed 5 bases, with 6 bases lying between them. V is TRBV7-9 and J is TRBJ2-7; D is unresolved. The sample consisted of peripheral blood. This sequence was found in a man between 60 and 75 years old with acute or convalescent COVID-19. CDR3 sequence (DNA): TGTGCCAGCAGCTCCTCAGACGAGCAGTACTTC. Translating it yields CASSSSDEQYF.